The rows below give T cell receptor beta chains drawn from one sample of a study of cytomegalovirus exposure and HLA in healthy donors. Repertoires were generated with immunoSEQ multiplex PCR, while TCRdb's copy carries only in-frame clones and drops some. The sample lists 120,000 to 150,000 clones, almost 85% occurring once. Sequenced input: PBMCs. These TCRs come from a man aged 18 to 29 in good health and CMV-seropositive. Each CDR3 is given without its conserved first and last residue.

V: TRBV5-1; J: TRBJ2-5; length: 13; CDR3: ASSVTSGGVETQY
V: TRBV27; J: .; length: 13; CDR3: ASSLSAGVLYEQY
V: TRBV10-2; J: TRBJ2-3; length: 14; CDR3: ASRDLLAGRADTQY
V: TRBV23-1; J: TRBJ2-7; length: 11; CDR3: ASSQGRSYEQY
V: TRBV19; J: TRBJ1-5; length: 11; CDR3: ASSGTGVQPQH
V: TRBV14; J: TRBJ1-4; length: 14; CDR3: ASSQEGTGGQKKLF
V: TRBV28; J: TRBJ2-7; length: 11; CDR3: ASSRQGPYEQY
V: TRBV10-3; J: TRBJ1-1; length: 11; CDR3: AIKDRGDTEAF
V: TRBV19; J: TRBJ2-1; length: 11; CDR3: ANGTSGRGEQF
V: TRBV10-1; J: TRBJ1-4; length: 11; CDR3: ARHPVLNEKLF
V: TRBV5-4; J: TRBJ2-7; length: 13; CDR3: ASSLPNRGSYEQY
V: TRBV2; J: TRBJ1-1; length: 12; CDR3: ASSPGTGSTEAF
V: TRBV10-3; J: TRBJ2-5; length: 11; CDR3: AIGGTGQETQY
V: TRBV10-3; J: TRBJ1-5; length: 15; CDR3: AISKGLRGDSNQPQH
V: TRBV6-1; J: TRBJ1-4; length: 13; CDR3: ASSPRTGANEKLF
V: TRBV10-3; J: TRBJ1-1; length: 13; CDR3: AISDDGGRGTEAF
V: TRBV7-8; J: TRBJ1-5; length: 12; CDR3: ASSPDRDNQPQH
V: TRBV7-8; J: TRBJ2-5; length: 14; CDR3: ASSPSRVAPQETQY
V: TRBV7-2; J: TRBJ2-5; length: 11; CDR3: ASSLGLVETQY
V: TRBV6-1; J: TRBJ1-5; length: 13; CDR3: ASSEVTAGSQPQH
V: TRBV6-5; J: TRBJ2-7; length: 11; CDR3: ASSYKLTYEQY
V: TRBV28; J: TRBJ2-1; length: 12; CDR3: ASSLWKQNNEQF
V: TRBV28; J: TRBJ2-7; length: 13; CDR3: ASTQVSSFSYEQY
V: TRBV6-5; J: TRBJ2-1; length: 14; CDR3: ASSSSVGQGDSEQF
V: TRBV5-6; J: TRBJ2-7; length: 10; CDR3: ASSPGGNEQY
V: TRBV18; J: TRBJ1-1; length: 11; CDR3: ASSRQGNTEAF
V: TRBV5-4; J: TRBJ1-1; length: 12; CDR3: ASSLGAMNTEAF
V: TRBV4-1; J: TRBJ2-7; length: 14; CDR3: ASSQEAERAVYEQY
V: TRBV5-1; J: TRBJ2-3; length: 12; CDR3: ASSLGLVPDTQY
V: TRBV5-4; J: TRBJ1-1; length: 12; CDR3: ASSRDRLNTEAF
V: TRBV7-9; J: TRBJ2-7; length: 11; CDR3: ASSFTSSGEQY
V: TRBV19; J: TRBJ2-3; length: 13; CDR3: ASSSQVSSTDTQY
V: TRBV30; J: TRBJ2-7; length: 11; CDR3: AWSPLTLYEQY
V: TRBV11-2; J: TRBJ2-2; length: 13; CDR3: ASSSAGHNTGELF
V: TRBV30; J: TRBJ1-5; length: 12; CDR3: AWSPGTGGQPQH
V: TRBV7-2; J: TRBJ2-1; length: 14; CDR3: ASSSGSSGRWNEQF
V: TRBV28; J: TRBJ1-1; length: 9; CDR3: ASSLGRGAF
V: TRBV6-4; J: TRBJ2-3; length: 14; CDR3: ASSVGRLAGGDTQY
V: TRBV5-1; J: TRBJ2-1; length: 13; CDR3: VSSAGRGSYNEQF
V: TRBV29-1; J: TRBJ2-5; length: 13; CDR3: SVEGGDRVSWTQY
V: TRBV28; J: TRBJ2-7; length: 13; CDR3: ASSYRGLSFYEQY
V: TRBV7-9; J: TRBJ2-7; length: 15; CDR3: ASSPRLAGGFSYEQY
V: TRBV4-2; J: TRBJ1-1; length: 13; CDR3: ASSQDEVAGGRAF
V: TRBV27; J: TRBJ2-2; length: 11; CDR3: ASSPRYTGELF
V: TRBV28; J: TRBJ1-5; length: 13; CDR3: ASSLLGGSNQPQH
V: TRBV25-1; J: TRBJ2-1; length: 15; CDR3: ASSELGTSGNYNEQF
V: TRBV5-1; J: TRBJ1-3; length: 14; CDR3: ASSLEATTAGNTIY
V: TRBV5-1; J: TRBJ2-2; length: 13; CDR3: ASSPLGGYTGELF
V: TRBV25-1; J: TRBJ2-7; length: 12; CDR3: ASSEGTGAHEQY
V: TRBV7-9; J: TRBJ1-2; length: 11; CDR3: ASSPTTGYGYT
V: TRBV4-1; J: TRBJ2-1; length: 11; CDR3: ASSQVQYNEQF
V: TRBV4-2; J: TRBJ1-1; length: 15; CDR3: ASSHLDTRDQQGEAF
V: TRBV5-8; J: TRBJ2-7; length: 13; CDR3: ATELLGTGAYEQY